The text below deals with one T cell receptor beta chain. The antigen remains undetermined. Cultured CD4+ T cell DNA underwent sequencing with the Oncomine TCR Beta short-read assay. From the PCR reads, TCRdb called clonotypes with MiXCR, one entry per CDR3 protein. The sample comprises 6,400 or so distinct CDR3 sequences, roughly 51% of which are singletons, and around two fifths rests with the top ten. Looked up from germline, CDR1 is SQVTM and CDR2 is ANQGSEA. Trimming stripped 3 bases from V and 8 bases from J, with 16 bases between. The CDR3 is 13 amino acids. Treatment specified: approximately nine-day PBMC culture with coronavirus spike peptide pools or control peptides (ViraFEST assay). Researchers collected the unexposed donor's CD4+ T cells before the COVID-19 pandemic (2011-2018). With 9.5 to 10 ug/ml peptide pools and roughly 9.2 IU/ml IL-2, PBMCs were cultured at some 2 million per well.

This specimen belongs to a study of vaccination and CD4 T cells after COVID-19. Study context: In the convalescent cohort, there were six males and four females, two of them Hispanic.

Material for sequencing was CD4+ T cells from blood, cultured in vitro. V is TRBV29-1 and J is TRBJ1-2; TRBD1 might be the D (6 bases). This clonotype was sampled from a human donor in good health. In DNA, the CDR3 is TGCAGCGTTGAGCCCCTTACAGGGAAGGGCTACACCTTC. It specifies CSVEPLTGKGYTF.